These 4 T cell receptor beta chains were sequenced from one sample in a study of cytotoxic CD8 clonotypes in ibrutinib-treated CLL (TCRdb year 2021). Receptors were amplified or captured by the immunoSEQ multiplex PCR assay. TCRdb holds this immuneACCESS table with in-frame rearrangements only. Some clones are missing; in checked studies, unresolved V genes explain under half, and the rest has no known cause. The sample table shows 30,000 to 40,000 clones, and approximately 48% are seen once. Jointly, the top ten make up 15% to 20% of the sample. This specimen consisted of PBMCs, obtained before ibrutinib treatment. The receptors were gathered from a human donor with chronic lymphocytic leukemia.

This chain uses TRBV28 with TRBJ2-1; weak D call: TRBD2 (5 bases). Germline CDR1 MDHEN, CDR2 SYDVKM. The CDR3 spans 15 residues. Trimming pared 10 bases from V and 6 bases from J, leaving 22 bases between. The CDR3: CATTPLARLGNEQFF. The CDR3 bases are TGTGCCACCACCCCTCTAGCTCGGTTGGGCAATGAGCAGTTCTTC. The full variable domain, in which reference TRBV28 and TRBJ2-1 provide the parts outside the CDR3, is DVKVTQSSRYLVKRTGEKVFLECVQDMDHENMFWYRQDPGLGLRLIYFSYDVKMKEKGDIPEGYSVSREKKERFSLILESASTNQTSMYLCATTPLARLGNEQFFGPGTRLTVL.

The rearrangement uses TRBV18 and TRBJ1-5; 7 bases align to TRBD1. Germline V lookup: CDR1 KGHSH, CDR2 LQKENI. This CDR3 is 17 amino acids long. V lost 4 bases and J lost 0; bases outside the gene matches: 9. The DNA for the CDR3 is TGTGCCAGCTCACTCGCAGGACAGGTTTATAGCAATCAGCCCCAGCATTTT. Translated, it gives CASSLAGQVYSNQPQHF.

The rearrangement links TRBV29-1 to TRBJ1-2, with D possibly being TRBD1 (5 bases). Germline CDR1 SQVTM, CDR2 ANQGSEA. V shed 7 bases and J shed 3 bases, with 12 bases lying between them. The CDR3 runs 12 residues. The CDR3 sequence is CSAGTEYYGYTF. The CDR3 region has the DNA TGCAGCGCGGGGACCGAGTACTATGGCTACACCTTC.

This clone was recorded a few times. This chain links TRBV27 with TRBJ1-1, with TRBD1 matching over 11 bases. J lost 7 bases, V lost 9 bases, and 13 bases had no gene match. The CDR3 consists of 15 residues. Germline CDR1 is MNHEY and CDR2 is SMNVEV (reference sequence). DNA of the CDR3: TGTGCCAGGGTAATCCGAGGACAGGGGGCGGTTGAAGCTTTCTTT. Translating it yields CARVIRGQGAVEAFF.